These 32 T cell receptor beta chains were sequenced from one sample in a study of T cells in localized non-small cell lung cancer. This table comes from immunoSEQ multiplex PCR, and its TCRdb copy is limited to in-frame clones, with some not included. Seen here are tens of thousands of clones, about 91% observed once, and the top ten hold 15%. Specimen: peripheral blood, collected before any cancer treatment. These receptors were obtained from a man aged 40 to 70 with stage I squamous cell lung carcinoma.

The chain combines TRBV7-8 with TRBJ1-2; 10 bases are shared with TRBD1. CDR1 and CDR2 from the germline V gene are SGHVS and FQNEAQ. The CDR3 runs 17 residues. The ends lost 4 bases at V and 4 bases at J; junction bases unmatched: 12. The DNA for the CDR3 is TGTGCCAGCAGCTCCACCTTAGACAGGGGGCGCTTCTATGGCTACACCTTC. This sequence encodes CASSSTLDRGRFYGYTF.

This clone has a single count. The CDR3 bases are TGCGCCAGCAGCCTAACCGGTGGGGCAGGGCAAGCTTTCTTT. It translates to CASSLTGGAGQAFF. The chain has TRBV5-1 and TRBJ1-1; D possibly corresponds to TRBD1 (5 bases). Germline CDR1 SGHRS, CDR2 YFSETQ. The CDR3 sequence is 14 residues long. V was cut by 4 bases and J by 9 bases, with 19 bases left in between.

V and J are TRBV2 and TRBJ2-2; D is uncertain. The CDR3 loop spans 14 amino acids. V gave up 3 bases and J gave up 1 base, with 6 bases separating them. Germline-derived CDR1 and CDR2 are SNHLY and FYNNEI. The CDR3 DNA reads TGTGCCAGCAGTGAGGCAGTGAACACCGGGGAGCTGTTTTTT. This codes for CASSEAVNTGELFF.

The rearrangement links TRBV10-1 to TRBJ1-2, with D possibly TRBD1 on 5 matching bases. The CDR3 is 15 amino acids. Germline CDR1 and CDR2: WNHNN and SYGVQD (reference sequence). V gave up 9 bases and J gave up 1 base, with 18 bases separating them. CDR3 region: CARGEGNEDNYGYTF. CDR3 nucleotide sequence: TGCGCCAGGGGGGAGGGAAATGAGGATAACTATGGCTACACCTTC.

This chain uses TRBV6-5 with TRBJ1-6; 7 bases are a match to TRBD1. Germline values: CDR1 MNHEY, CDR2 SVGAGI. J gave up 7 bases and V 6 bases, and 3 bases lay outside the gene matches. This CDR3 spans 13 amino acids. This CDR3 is CASRPQGNSPLHF. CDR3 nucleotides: TGTGCCAGCAGGCCACAGGGGAATTCACCCCTCCACTTT.

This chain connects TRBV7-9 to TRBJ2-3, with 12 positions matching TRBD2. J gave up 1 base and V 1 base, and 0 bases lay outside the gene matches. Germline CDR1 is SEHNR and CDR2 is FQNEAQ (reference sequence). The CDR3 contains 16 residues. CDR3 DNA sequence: TGTGCCAGCAGCTTAGGACTAGCGGGGGGCACAGATACGCAGTATTTT. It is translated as CASSLGLAGGTDTQYF.

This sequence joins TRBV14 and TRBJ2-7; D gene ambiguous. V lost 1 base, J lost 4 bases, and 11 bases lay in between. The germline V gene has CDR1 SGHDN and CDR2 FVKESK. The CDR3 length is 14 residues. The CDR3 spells CASSQAGRAYEQYF. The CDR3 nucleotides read TGTGCCAGCAGCCAAGCTGGCCGAGCTTACGAGCAGTACTTC.

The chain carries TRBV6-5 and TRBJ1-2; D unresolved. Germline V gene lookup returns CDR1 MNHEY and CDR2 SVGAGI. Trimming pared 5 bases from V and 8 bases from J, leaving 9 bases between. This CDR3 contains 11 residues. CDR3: CASSGRFGYTF. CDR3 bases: TGTGCCAGCAGTGGGAGATTCGGCTACACCTTC.

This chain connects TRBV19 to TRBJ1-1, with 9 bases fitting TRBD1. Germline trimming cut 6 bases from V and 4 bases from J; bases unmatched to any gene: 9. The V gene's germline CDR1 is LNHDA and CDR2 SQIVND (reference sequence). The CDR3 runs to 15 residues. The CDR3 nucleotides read TGTGCCAGTAGCCTGGGACAGGGAGGAGTCACTGAAGCTTTCTTT. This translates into CASSLGQGGVTEAFF.

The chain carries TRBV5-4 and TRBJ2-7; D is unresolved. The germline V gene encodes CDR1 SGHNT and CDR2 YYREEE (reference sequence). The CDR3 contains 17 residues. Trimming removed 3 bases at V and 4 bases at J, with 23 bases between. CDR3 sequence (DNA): TGTGCCAGCAGCTCCTACGGAGCCGGCTCTGGAGTGTACGAGCAGTACTTC. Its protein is CASSSYGAGSGVYEQYF.

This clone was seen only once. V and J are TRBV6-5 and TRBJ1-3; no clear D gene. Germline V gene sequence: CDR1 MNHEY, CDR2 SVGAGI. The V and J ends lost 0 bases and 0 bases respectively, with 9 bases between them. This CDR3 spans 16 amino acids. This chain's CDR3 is CASSYSSASSGNTIYF. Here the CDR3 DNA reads TGTGCCAGCAGTTACTCGTCCGCGTCCTCTGGAAACACCATATATTTT.

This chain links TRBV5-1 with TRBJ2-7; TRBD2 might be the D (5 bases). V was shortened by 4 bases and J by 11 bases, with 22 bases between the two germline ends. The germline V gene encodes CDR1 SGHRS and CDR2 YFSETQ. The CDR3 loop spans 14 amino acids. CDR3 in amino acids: CASSPGNHEAREYF. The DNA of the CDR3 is TGCGCCAGCAGCCCGGGGAATCATGAGGCCCGGGAGTACTTC.

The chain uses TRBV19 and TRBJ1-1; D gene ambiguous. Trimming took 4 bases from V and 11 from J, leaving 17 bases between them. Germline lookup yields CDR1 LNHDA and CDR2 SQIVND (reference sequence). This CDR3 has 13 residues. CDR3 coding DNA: TGTGCCAGTAGTACCGCGGGTTACGCCGGGGCTTTCTTT. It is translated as CASSTAGYAGAFF.

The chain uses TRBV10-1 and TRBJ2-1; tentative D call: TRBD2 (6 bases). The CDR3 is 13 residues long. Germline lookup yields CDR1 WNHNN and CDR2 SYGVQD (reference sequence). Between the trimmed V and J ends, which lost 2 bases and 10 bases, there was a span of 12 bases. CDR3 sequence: CASSEGTLAEQFF. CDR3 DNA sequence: TGCGCCAGCAGTGAGGGGACTTTGGCGGAGCAGTTCTTC.

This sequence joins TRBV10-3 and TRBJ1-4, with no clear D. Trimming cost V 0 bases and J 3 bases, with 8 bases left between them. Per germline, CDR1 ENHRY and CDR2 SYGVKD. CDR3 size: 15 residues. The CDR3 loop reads CAISESGGPNEKLFF. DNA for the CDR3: TGTGCCATCAGTGAGTCAGGTGGTCCTAATGAAAAACTGTTTTTT.

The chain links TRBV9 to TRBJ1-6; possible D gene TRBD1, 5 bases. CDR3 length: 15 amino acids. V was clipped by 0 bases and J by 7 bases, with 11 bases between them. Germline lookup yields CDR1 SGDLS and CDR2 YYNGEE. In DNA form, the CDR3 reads TGTGCCAGCAGCGTAGAAGGGGCCTTAAATTCACCCCTCCACTTT. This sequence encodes CASSVEGALNSPLHF. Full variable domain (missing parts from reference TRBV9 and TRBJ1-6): DSGVTQTPKHLITATGQRVTLRCSPRSGDLSVYWYQQSLDQGLQFLIQYYNGEERAKGNILERFSAQQFPDLHSELNLSSLELGDSALYFCASSVEGALNSPLHFGNGTRLTVT.

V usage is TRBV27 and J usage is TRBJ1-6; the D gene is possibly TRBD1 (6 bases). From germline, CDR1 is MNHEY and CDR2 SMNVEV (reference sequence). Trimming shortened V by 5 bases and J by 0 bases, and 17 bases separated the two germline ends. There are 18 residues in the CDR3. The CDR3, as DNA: TGTGCCAGCAGTCGTCCGACAGGATTGAGCTCCTATAATTCACCCCTCCACTTT. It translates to CASSRPTGLSSYNSPLHF.

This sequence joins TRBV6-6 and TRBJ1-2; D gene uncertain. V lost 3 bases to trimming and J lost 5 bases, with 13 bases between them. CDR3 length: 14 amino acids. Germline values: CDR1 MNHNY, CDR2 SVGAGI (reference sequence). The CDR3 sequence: CASSYILGDYGYTF. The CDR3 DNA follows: TGTGCCAGCAGTTATATCCTTGGGGATTATGGCTACACCTTC.

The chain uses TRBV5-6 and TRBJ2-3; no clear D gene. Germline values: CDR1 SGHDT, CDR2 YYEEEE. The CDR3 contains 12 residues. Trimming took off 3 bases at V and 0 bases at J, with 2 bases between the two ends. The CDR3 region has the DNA TGTGCCAGCAGCTGGAGCACAGATACGCAGTATTTT. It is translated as CASSWSTDTQYF.

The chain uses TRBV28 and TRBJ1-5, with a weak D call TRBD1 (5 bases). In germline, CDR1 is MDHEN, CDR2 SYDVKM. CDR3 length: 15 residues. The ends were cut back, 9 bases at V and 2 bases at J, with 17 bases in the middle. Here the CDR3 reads CASSRGVTGNQPQHF. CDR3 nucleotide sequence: TGTGCCAGTAGCAGAGGGGTCACGGGCAATCAGCCCCAGCATTTT.

The CDR3, as DNA: TGTGCCATCGAGACAGGGGGCTTTGGAAACACCATATATTTT. Translated, it gives CAIETGGFGNTIYF. The rearrangement uses TRBV10-3 and TRBJ1-3; 10 bases are a match to TRBD1. From germline, CDR1 is ENHRY and CDR2 SYGVKD. CDR3 length: 14 amino acids. The V gene end was trimmed by 8 bases and the J gene end by 3 bases; junction bases not matched to a gene: 4.

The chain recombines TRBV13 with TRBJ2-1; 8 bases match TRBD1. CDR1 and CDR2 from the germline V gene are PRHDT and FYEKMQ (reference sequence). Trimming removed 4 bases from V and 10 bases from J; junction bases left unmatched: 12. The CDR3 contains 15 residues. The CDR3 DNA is TGTGCCAGCAGCTCGTCCGGGACAGGTACGCGAGAGCAGTTCTTC. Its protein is CASSSSGTGTREQFF.

The chain's CDR3 is CASSLLGEVNTEAFF. The CDR3 nucleotides are TGTGCCAGCAGCTTATTGGGGGAGGTGAACACTGAAGCTTTCTTT. The chain employs TRBV7-2 and TRBJ1-1; perhaps TRBD1 as D (5 bases). Germline CDR1 and CDR2: SGHTA and FQGNSA. V lost 2 bases, J lost 0 bases, and 10 bases lay in between. The CDR3 has 15 residues.

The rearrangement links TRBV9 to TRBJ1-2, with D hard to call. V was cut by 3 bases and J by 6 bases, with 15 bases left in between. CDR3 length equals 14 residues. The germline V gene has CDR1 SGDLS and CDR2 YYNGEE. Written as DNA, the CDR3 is TGTGCCAGCAGCGGCGCGACTGGGCCCAATGGCTACACCTTC. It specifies CASSGATGPNGYTF.

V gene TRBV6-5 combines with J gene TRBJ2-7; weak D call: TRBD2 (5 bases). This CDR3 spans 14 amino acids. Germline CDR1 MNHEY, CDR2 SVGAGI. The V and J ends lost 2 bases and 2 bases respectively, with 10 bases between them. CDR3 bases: TGTGCCAGCAGTTACGCGAGGGTTACCTACGAGCAGTACTTC. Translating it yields CASSYARVTYEQYF.

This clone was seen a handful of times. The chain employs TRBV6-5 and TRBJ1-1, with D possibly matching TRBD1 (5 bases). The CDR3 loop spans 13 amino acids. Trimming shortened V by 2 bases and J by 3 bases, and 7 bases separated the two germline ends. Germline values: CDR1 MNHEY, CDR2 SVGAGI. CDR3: CASSYRQYTEAFF. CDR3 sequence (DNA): TGTGCCAGCAGTTACCGACAGTACACTGAAGCTTTCTTT.

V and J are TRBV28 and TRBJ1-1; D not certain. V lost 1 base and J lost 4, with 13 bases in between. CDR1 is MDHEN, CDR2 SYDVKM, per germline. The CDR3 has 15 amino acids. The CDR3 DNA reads TGTGCCAGCAGTTTATTTCTCGGCGGTATCACTGAAGCTTTCTTT. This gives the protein CASSLFLGGITEAFF.

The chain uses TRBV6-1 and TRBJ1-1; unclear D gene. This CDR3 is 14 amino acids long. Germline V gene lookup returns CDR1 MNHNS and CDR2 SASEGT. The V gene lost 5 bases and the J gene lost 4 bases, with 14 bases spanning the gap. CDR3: CASSPRRVSTEAFF. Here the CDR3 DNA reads TGTGCCAGCAGTCCGCGACGGGTCTCCACTGAAGCTTTCTTT.

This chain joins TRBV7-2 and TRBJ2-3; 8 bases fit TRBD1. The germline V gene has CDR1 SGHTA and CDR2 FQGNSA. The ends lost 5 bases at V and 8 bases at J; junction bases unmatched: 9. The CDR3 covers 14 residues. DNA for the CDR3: TGTGCCAGCAGCGGGCGGACAGGGACCGGTACGCAGTATTTT. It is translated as CASSGRTGTGTQYF. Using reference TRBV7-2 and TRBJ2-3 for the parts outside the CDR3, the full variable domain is GAGVSQSPSNKVTEKGKDVELRCDPISGHTALYWYRQSLGQGLEFLIYFQGNSAPDKSGLPSDRFSAERTGGSVSTLTIQRTQQEDSAVYLCASSGRTGTGTQYFGPGTRLTVL.

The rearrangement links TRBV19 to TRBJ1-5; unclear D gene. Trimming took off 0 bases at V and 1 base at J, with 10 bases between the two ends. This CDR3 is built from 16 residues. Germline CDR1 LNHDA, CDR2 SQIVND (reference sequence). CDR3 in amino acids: CASSIDVRKSNQPQHF. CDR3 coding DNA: TGTGCCAGTAGTATAGATGTCCGAAAAAGCAATCAGCCCCAGCATTTT.

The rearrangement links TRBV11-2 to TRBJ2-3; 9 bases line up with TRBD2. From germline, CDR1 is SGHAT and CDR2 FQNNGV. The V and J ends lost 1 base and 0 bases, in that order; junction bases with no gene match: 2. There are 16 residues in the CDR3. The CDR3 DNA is TGTGCCAGCAGCTTAGCACTAGCGGGTAGCACAGATACGCAGTATTTT. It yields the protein CASSLALAGSTDTQYF.

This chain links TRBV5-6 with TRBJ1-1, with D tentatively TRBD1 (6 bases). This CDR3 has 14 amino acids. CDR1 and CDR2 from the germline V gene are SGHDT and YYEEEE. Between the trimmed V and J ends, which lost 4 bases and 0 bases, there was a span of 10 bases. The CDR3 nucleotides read TGTGCCAGCAGCCCCGGGACATTGAACACTGAAGCTTTCTTT. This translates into CASSPGTLNTEAFF.